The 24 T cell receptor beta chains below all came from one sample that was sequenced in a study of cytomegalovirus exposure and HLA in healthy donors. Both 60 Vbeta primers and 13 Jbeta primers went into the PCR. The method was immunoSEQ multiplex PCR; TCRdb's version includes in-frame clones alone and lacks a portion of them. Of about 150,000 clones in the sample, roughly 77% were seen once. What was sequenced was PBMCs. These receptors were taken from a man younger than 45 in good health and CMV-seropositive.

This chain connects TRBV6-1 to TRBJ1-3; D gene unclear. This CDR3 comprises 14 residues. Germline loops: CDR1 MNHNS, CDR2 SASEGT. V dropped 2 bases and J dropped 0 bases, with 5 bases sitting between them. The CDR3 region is CASSESVSGNTIYF. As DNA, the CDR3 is TGTGCCAGCAGTGAATCTGTCTCTGGAAACACCATATATTTT.

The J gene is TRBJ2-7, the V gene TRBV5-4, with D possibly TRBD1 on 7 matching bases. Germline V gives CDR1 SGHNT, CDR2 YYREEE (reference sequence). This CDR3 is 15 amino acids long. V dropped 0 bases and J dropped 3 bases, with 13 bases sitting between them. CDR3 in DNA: TGTGCCAGCAGCTTGGGTGGAGGGGGCAACTACGAGCAGTACTTC. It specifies CASSLGGGGNYEQYF.

CDR3 coding DNA: TGCGCCAGCAGAGGTGGGGCTAGCGGGTTCGGCAGGGGGGCAGATACGCAGTATTTT. It codes for CASRGGASGFGRGADTQYF. This chain uses TRBV5-1 with TRBJ2-3; a weak D match, TRBD2 (8 bases). Germline V gives CDR1 SGHRS, CDR2 YFSETQ. The V gene lost 5 bases and the J gene lost 4 bases, with 29 bases spanning the gap. The CDR3 consists of 19 residues.

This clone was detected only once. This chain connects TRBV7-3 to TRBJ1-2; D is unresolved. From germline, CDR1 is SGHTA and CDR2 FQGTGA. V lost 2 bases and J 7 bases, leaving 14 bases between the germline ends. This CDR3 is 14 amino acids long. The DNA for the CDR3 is TGTGCCAGCAGCTTATCCCCGCAGGCCCCTGGCTACACCTTC. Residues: CASSLSPQAPGYTF.

The CDR3 nucleotides read TGTGCCAGCAGTGAAGAGGGAGGGGGTGAGCAGTTCTTC. Translated: CASSEEGGGEQFF. This chain connects TRBV6-4 to TRBJ2-1, with a possible D match to TRBD2 (7 bases). The germline V and J ends were trimmed by 3 bases and 9 bases, with 12 bases remaining between them. The CDR3 has 13 residues. Germline-derived CDR1 and CDR2 are MRHNA and SNTAGT.

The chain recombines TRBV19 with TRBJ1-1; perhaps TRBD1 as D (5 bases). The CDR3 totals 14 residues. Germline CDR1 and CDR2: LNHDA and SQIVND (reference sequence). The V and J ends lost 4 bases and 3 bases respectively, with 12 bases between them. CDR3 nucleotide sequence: TGTGCCAGTAGTACCTACCGGGACTACACTGAAGCTTTCTTT. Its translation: CASSTYRDYTEAFF.

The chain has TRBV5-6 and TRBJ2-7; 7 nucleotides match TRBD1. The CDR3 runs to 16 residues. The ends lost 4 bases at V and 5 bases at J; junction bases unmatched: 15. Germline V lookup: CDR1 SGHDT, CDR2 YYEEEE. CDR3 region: CASSHPRETGSHEQYF. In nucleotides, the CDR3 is TGTGCCAGCAGCCATCCTAGAGAGACAGGGTCCCACGAGCAGTACTTC.

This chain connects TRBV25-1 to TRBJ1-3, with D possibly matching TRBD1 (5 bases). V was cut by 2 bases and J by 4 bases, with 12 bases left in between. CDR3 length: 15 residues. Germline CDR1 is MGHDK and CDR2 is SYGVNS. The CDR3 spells CASSEGLQGGNTIYF. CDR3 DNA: TGTGCCAGCAGTGAAGGGTTGCAGGGAGGAAACACCATATATTTT.

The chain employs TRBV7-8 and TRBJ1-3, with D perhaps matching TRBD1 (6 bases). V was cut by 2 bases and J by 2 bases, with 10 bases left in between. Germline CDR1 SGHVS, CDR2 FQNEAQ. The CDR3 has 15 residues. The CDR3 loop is CASSLTAGAGNTIYF. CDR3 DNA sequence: TGTGCCAGCAGCTTAACGGCAGGGGCTGGAAACACCATATATTTT.

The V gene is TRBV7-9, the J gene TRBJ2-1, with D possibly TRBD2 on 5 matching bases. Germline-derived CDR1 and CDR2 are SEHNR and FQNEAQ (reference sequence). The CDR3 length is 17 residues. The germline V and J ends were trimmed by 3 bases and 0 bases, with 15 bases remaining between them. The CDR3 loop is CASSLLGSKSSYNEQFF. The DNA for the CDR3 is TGTGCCAGCAGCTTGTTGGGGAGCAAAAGCTCCTACAATGAGCAGTTCTTC.

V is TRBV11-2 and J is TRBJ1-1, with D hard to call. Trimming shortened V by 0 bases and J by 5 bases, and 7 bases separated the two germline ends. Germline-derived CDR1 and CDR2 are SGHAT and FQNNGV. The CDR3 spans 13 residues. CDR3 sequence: CASSLDLLTEAFF. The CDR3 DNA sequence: TGTGCCAGCAGCTTAGACTTGTTGACTGAAGCTTTCTTT.

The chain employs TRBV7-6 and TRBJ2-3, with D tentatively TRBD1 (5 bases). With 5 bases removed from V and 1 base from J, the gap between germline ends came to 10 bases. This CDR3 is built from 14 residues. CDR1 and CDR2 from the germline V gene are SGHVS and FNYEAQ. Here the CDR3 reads CASSPLTGTDTQYF. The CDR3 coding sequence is TGTGCCAGCAGCCCGCTGACAGGCACAGATACGCAGTATTTT.

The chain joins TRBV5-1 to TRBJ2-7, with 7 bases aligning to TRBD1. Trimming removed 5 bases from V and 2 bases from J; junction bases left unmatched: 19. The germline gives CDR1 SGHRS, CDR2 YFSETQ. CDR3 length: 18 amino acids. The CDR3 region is CASSMILGLQGNAYEQYF. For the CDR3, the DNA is TGCGCCAGCAGTATGATTTTAGGTCTACAGGGGAATGCCTACGAGCAGTACTTC.

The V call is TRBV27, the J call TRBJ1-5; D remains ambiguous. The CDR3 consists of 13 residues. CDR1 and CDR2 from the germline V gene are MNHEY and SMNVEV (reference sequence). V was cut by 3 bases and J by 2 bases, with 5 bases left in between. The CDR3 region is CASSFQGNQPQHF. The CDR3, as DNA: TGTGCCAGCAGTTTCCAGGGCAATCAGCCCCAGCATTTT.

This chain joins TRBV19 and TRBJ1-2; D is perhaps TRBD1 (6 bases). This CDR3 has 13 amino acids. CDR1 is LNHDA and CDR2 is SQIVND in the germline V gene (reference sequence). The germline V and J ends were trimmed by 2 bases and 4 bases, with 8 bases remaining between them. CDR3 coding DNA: TGTGCCAGTAGTATAACAGGGCCCTATGGCTACACCTTC. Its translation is CASSITGPYGYTF. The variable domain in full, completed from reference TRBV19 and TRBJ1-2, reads DGGITQSPKYLFRKEGQNVTLSCEQNLNHDAMYWYRQDPGQGLRLIYYSQIVNDFQKGDIAEGYSVSREKKESFPLTVTSAQKNPTAFYLCASSITGPYGYTFGSGTRLTVV.

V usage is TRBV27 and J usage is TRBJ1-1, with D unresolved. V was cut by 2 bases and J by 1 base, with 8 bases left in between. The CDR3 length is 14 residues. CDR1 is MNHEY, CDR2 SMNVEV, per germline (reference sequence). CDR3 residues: CASSLRLENTEAFF. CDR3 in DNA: TGTGCCAGCAGTTTACGGCTAGAGAACACTGAAGCTTTCTTT.

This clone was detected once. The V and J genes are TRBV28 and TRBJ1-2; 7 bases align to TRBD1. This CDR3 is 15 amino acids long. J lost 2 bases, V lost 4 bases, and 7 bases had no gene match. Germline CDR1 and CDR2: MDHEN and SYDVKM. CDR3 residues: CASSSTGTDNYGYTF. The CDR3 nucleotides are TGTGCCAGCAGTTCCACCGGGACAGACAACTATGGCTACACCTTC.

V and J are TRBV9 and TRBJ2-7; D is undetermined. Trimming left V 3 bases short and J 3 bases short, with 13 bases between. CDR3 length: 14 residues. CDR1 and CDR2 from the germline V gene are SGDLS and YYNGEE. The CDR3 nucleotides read TGTGCCAGCAGCGCCTCCGGGTCCGACTACGAGCAGTACTTC. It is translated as CASSASGSDYEQYF. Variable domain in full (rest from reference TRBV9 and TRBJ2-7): DSGVTQTPKHLITATGQRVTLRCSPRSGDLSVYWYQQSLDQGLQFLIQYYNGEERAKGNILERFSAQQFPDLHSELNLSSLELGDSALYFCASSASGSDYEQYFGPGTRLTVT.

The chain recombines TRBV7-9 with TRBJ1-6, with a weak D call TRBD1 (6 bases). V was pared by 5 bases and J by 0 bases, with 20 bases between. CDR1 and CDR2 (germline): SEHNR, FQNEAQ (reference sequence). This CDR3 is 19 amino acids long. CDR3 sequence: CASSRYRGQTTSYNSPLHF. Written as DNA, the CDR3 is TGTGCCAGCAGCCGTTACCGAGGACAGACTACCTCCTATAATTCACCCCTCCACTTT.

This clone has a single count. The CDR3 nucleotides read TGCGCCAGCAGCCAAGTTCCATCAGGGGCAGCTTTCTTT. This codes for CASSQVPSGAAFF. This chain joins TRBV4-1 and TRBJ1-1; D is perhaps TRBD1 (6 bases). Germline CDR1 is MGHRA and CDR2 is YSYEKL. This CDR3 region has 13 residues. V lost 1 base to trimming and J lost 10 bases, with 13 bases between them.

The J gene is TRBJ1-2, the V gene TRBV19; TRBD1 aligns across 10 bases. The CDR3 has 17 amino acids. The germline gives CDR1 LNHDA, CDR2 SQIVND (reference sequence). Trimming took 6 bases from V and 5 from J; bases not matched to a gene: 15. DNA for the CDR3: TGTGCCAGTAGCATCCCAACCTCGGGACAGGGGTCTTATGGCTACACCTTC. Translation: CASSIPTSGQGSYGYTF.

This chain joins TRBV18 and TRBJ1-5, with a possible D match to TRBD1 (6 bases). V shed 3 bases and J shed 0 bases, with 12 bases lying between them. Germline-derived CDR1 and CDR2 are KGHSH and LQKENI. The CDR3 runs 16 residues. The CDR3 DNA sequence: TGTGCCAGCTCACCGACCGGGACAAATAGCAATCAGCCCCAGCATTTT. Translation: CASSPTGTNSNQPQHF.

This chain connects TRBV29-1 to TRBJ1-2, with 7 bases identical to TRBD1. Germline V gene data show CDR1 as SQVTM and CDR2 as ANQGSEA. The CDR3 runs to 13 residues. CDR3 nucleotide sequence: TGCACCTTAAAGAGACAGGGCGAAAATGGCTACACCTTC. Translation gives CTLKRQGENGYTF.

CDR3 DNA sequence: TGTGCCAGCAGCCCATCGGGAGCACGTTGGACTGCTGAAGCTTTCTTT. This codes for CASSPSGARWTAEAFF. The V call is TRBV7-2, the J call TRBJ1-1; D gene unclear. There are 16 residues in the CDR3. Germline loops: CDR1 SGHTA, CDR2 FQGNSA. With 5 bases removed from V and 6 bases from J, the gap between germline ends came to 22 bases.